Sequencing of this TCR beta chain was carried out in a study of STAT5B mutations in CD4+ large granular lymphocyte leukemia. Repertoires were generated with immunoSEQ multiplex PCR, while TCRdb's copy carries only in-frame clones and drops some. This table holds 30,000 to 40,000 clones, less than 70% found once. Per germline, CDR1 SGHDN and CDR2 FVKESK. The CDR3 length is 14 residues. The germline V and J ends were trimmed by 0 bases and 7 bases, with 12 bases remaining between them. This receptor was identified in a human donor in good health. The chain has TRBV14 and TRBJ1-2; D is uncertain. Sequences were obtained from CD4+ T cells from blood buffy coats. The CDR3 DNA reads TGTGCCAGCAGCCAAGAGATCAGGTCTGGTGGCTACACCTTC. This sequence encodes CASSQEIRSGGYTF.